The 7 T cell receptor beta chains below all came from one sample that was sequenced in a study of control samples from healthy donors and cancer patients. Sequencing used immunoSEQ multiplex PCR; TCRdb keeps in-frame clones, though not all of them. The data show around 140,000 clones, 80% to 95% seen once. Sequencing was carried out using blood. These receptors came from a young man in good health.

This sequence joins TRBV6-6 and TRBJ2-7; 14 nucleotides match TRBD2. Unmatched junction bases numbered 3, after V lost 5 bases and J lost 6 bases. Germline CDR1 MNHNY, CDR2 SVGAGI (reference sequence). CDR3 length: 14 amino acids. The CDR3 loop reads CASSDGTSGGEQYF. The CDR3 nucleotides read TGTGCCAGCAGTGACGGGACTAGCGGGGGCGAGCAGTACTTC.

This sequence joins TRBV28 and TRBJ1-4; D gene unclear. Germline V gene lookup returns CDR1 MDHEN and CDR2 SYDVKM. Trimming removed 2 bases from V and 8 bases from J, with 18 bases in between. There are 16 residues in the CDR3. CDR3 nucleotide sequence: TGTGCCAGCAGTTTAGGCCTAATTCGGGCCCGGGAAAAACTGTTTTTT. This codes for CASSLGLIRAREKLFF.

The rearrangement uses TRBV6-2 or TRBV6-3 and TRBJ2-1; D possibly matches TRBD1 or TRBD2 (6 bases each). The germline gives CDR1 MNHEY, CDR2 SVGEGT. Trimming removed 2 bases from V and 0 bases from J, with 8 bases in between. The CDR3 totals 15 residues. The chain's CDR3 is CASSYGGHSYNEQFF. CDR3 coding DNA: TGTGCCAGCAGTTACGGGGGGCACTCCTACAATGAGCAGTTCTTC.

This chain uses TRBV12-3 or TRBV12-4 with TRBJ1-2; D unresolved. The length of the CDR3 is 11 residues. V lost 6 bases, J lost 4 bases, and 6 bases lay in between. The CDR3 loop reads CASSHIYGYTF. CDR3 bases: TGTGCCAGCAGCCACATCTATGGCTACACCTTC.

The V call is TRBV10-1, the J call TRBJ1-5; 7 nucleotides line up with TRBD1. With 5 bases clipped from V and 2 bases from J, the junction kept 9 bases outside the gene matches. The CDR3 contains 16 residues. CDR1 and CDR2 (germline): WNHNN, SYGVQD (reference sequence). CDR3 sequence: CASSPRGGNGNQPQHF. DNA of the CDR3: TGCGCCAGCAGTCCGAGAGGGGGCAACGGCAATCAGCCCCAGCATTTT.

The rearrangement uses TRBV11-3 and TRBJ1-6; unclear D gene. Germline V gene data show CDR1 as SGHNT and CDR2 as YENEEA. Trimming removed 5 bases from V and 7 bases from J, with 6 bases in between. There are 12 residues in the CDR3. This chain's CDR3 is CASSVGNSPLHF. The DNA for the CDR3 is TGTGCCAGCAGCGTCGGGAATTCACCCCTCCACTTT.

This chain joins TRBV9 and TRBJ1-1; 11 nucleotides align to TRBD1. V was clipped by 3 bases and J by 1 base; unmatched bases: 14. CDR3 length: 19 amino acids. Germline CDR1 is SGDLS and CDR2 is YYNGEE. CDR3 sequence reads: CASSALEDRGHIRNTEAFF. Written as DNA, the CDR3 is TGTGCCAGCAGCGCCTTAGAGGACAGGGGGCATATTAGGAACACTGAAGCTTTCTTT.